The T cell receptor beta chain described here comes from a study of graft-versus-host responses after intestinal transplantation. Overall study findings and caveats: There were GvH clones found in recipient marrow, and some of them appeared first in ileum or blood.

Concerning this clone: As yet, its antigen is unknown.

Libraries were prepared by immunoSEQ multiplex PCR; TCRdb keeps only in-frame clonotypes and omits some of them. The table has about 41,000 clones, approximately 95% seen once; the top ten hold less than 0.65%. CDR1 is SQVTM and CDR2 is ANQGSEA in the germline V gene. The CDR3 has 10 residues. The V and J ends lost 5 bases and 15 bases respectively, with 14 bases between them. This chain uses TRBV29-1 with TRBJ2-1, with D unresolved. The source was unstimulated CD8+ T cells sorted from spleen or lymph node cells, collected before transplant. This sequence was found in a human donor who was the organ donor for an intestinal transplant. CDR3: CSVSIKILFF. CDR3 DNA: TGCAGCGTTTCCATCAAGATCTTGTTCTTC.